This T cell receptor (beta chain) was found in a study of coeliac disease. Deletions cut 0 bases from V and 3 bases from J, with 9 bases between. Germline V gene sequence: CDR1 MNHEY, CDR2 SMNVEV (reference sequence). The CDR3 length is 15 residues. This clone has only one observation. The antigen remains undetermined. Study results and limitations: In active celiac disease, intraepithelial and lamina propria TRB and TRG repertoires were less clonal than controls. Intraepithelial and lamina propria fractions were not highly pure.

One frozen approximately 500,000-cell aliquot per fraction was sequenced. Clones were sequenced by immunoSEQ multiplex PCR, and TCRdb holds only the in-frame ones, with some missing. The repertoire holds 4,200 or so clones, under 80% seen once, with less than 10% in the top ten. The TCR originated in a man in his 70s with active celiac disease. Material for sequencing was intraepithelial lymphocytes from the gut. The V call is TRBV27, the J call TRBJ1-5; D is unresolved. CDR3 nucleotide sequence: TGTGCCAGCAGTTTATCTTCAGGCCCCAATCAGCCCCAGCATTTT. It specifies CASSLSSGPNQPQHF.